This T cell receptor (beta chain) came from a study of a mutant IDH1 vaccine in newly diagnosed glioma. The overall study: Patients underwent eight vaccinations, which took place in weeks 1, 3, 5, 7, 11, 15, 19 and 23. Radiotherapy alone preceded vaccination by 4-6 weeks; alternatively, vaccination started with temozolomide cycles. Pretreatment consisted of radiotherapy, temozolomide, or both, with most receiving both.

The time point: week 11, during vaccination. Every vaccination contained 300 ug of the mutant IDH1 20-mer peptide and was paired with topical imiquimod. Using immunoSEQ multiplex PCR, the repertoire was profiled, and TCRdb retains in-frame clones only, with some absent. The sample shows roughly 120,000 clones, around four fifths of them seen only once. This CDR3 is built from 10 residues. V was cut by 6 bases and J by 6 bases, with 7 bases left in between. The germline CDR1 and CDR2 sequences are DFQATT and SNEGSKA (reference sequence). As to this clone: Its antigen is not identified.

Points from the study as a whole: Pseudoprogression seemed unrelated to changes in top peripheral T cell clonotypes.

The sequence derives from a man between 35 and 55 years old with glioma. This specimen was PBMCs, taken from a glioma patient whose treatment included an IDH1 peptide vaccine. The rearrangement joins TRBV20-1 to TRBJ2-3, with D uncertain. The CDR3 loop is CSAYLDTQYF. CDR3 nucleotides: TGCAGTGCCTATCTGGATACGCAGTATTTT.